This passage covers 26 T cell receptor beta chains from one sample sequenced in a study of regulatory T cells in long-lasting Graves disease. TCR beta libraries were built with iRepertoire HTBI primers and Arm-PCR of CDR3 regions. One entry per CDR3 protein, called by TCRdb with MiXCR from the multiplex PCR reads. In the table there are 700,000 or so distinct CDR3 sequences, 25% to 35% of which are singletons. Time point: persistent/refractory GD, antithyroid drugs over 5 years with positive TRAb. PBMC RNA was the source of the TCR library. The source material was peripheral blood mononuclear cells (PBMCs), sampled when the disease was refractory, from a patient treated with antithyroid drugs. These receptor sequences come from a female donor with Graves disease.

The chain's CDR3 is CASSPKVRGQDTEAFF. As DNA, the CDR3 is TGTGCCAGCAGCCCAAAGGTCAGGGGGCAGGACACTGAAGCTTTCTTT. The chain employs TRBV7-3 and TRBJ1-1; 8 bases fit TRBD1. Germline trimming cut 5 bases from V and 3 bases from J; bases unmatched to any gene: 11. CDR1 and CDR2 (germline): SGHTA, FQGTGA. This CDR3 spans 16 amino acids.

This clonotype was seen a handful of times. The chain couples TRBV6-5 to TRBJ1-6; the match to TRBD1 covers 10 bases. With V trimmed by 2 bases and J by 3 bases, 1 base remained unmatched. Germline V gene sequence: CDR1 MNHEY, CDR2 SVGAGI. This CDR3 spans 16 amino acids. Written as DNA, the CDR3 is TGTGCCAGCAGTTACCGGGACAGGGGCTATAATTCACCCCTCCACTTT. This encodes CASSYRDRGYNSPLHF.

This clonotype was seen at least ten times. V gene TRBV6-1 combines with J gene TRBJ2-7; D is uncertain. This CDR3 contains 13 residues. The ends were cut back, 6 bases at V and 6 bases at J, with 15 bases in the middle. Germline loops: CDR1 MNHNS, CDR2 SASEGT. The CDR3 sequence: CASSPRIVFEQYF. DNA for the CDR3: TGTGCCAGCAGCCCCCGGATTGTGTTCGAGCAGTACTTC.

The table lists this clonotype with a few counts. J is TRBJ2-7 and V is TRBV27; 10 nucleotides match TRBD2. Germline values: CDR1 MNHEY, CDR2 SMNVEV (reference sequence). V trimming: 2 bases; J trimming: 3 bases; junction bases outside the gene matches: 7. This CDR3 is 16 amino acids long. CDR3 bases: TGTGCCAGCAGTTTACTGGCGCTAGCGGGGGACTACGAGCAGTACTTC. This sequence encodes CASSLLALAGDYEQYF.

This clonotype was counted between two and nine times. V usage is TRBV6-1 and J usage is TRBJ1-1; weak D call: TRBD1 (5 bases). Germline lookup yields CDR1 MNHNS and CDR2 SASEGT. V was shortened by 6 bases and J by 0 bases, with 14 bases between the two germline ends. This CDR3 is built from 15 residues. CDR3 sequence reads: CASRGLTAMNTEAFF. The CDR3 nucleotides are TGTGCCAGCAGGGGATTGACAGCGATGAACACTGAAGCTTTCTTT.

This clonotype has only a few counts. The V gene is TRBV29-1, the J gene TRBJ1-2, with TRBD1 matching 9 bases. CDR3 length: 13 amino acids. After removal of 8 bases from V and 1 base from J, the junction contained 5 bases not matched to a gene. Germline lookup yields CDR1 SQVTM and CDR2 ANQGSEA. The CDR3 coding sequence is TGCAGCCCCGGGACAGGGAGTAACTATGGCTACACCTTC. Its translation is CSPGTGSNYGYTF.

This clonotype came up a few times. J is TRBJ1-5 and V is TRBV30, with D unresolved. This CDR3 contains 13 residues. From germline, CDR1 is GTSNPN and CDR2 SVGIG (reference sequence). Trimming cost V 2 bases and J 7 bases, with 12 bases left between them. CDR3 nucleotide sequence: TGTGCCTGGAGTCCGGGGTTTGGCCAGCCCCAGCATTTT. Protein sequence: CAWSPGFGQPQHF.

The chain has TRBV7-8 and TRBJ1-5; TRBD1 matches 8 bases. With V trimmed by 5 bases and J by 5 bases, 8 bases remained unmatched. This CDR3 is built from 15 residues. Germline V gene sequence: CDR1 SGHVS, CDR2 FQNEAQ. CDR3 region: CASSQGAHPDQPQHF. CDR3 DNA: TGTGCCAGCAGCCAGGGGGCACACCCGGATCAGCCCCAGCATTTT.

This clonotype was observed a handful of times. Sequence at one end of the junction differs from germline and may be a read error. The J gene is TRBJ2-7, the V gene TRBV11-2, with 8 bases aligning to TRBD2. CDR3 length: 13 residues. The V gene's germline CDR1 is SGHAT and CDR2 FQNNGV. In DNA, the CDR3 is TGTGCCAGCAGCTTAAAACGGTTAACTAGCGGAGACTTC. This sequence encodes CASSLKRLTSGDF.

This sequence joins TRBV25-1 and TRBJ1-1, with D possibly being TRBD1 (6 bases). The V end lost 4 bases, the J end lost 0 bases, and 12 bases lay between the germline ends. The germline V gene encodes CDR1 MGHDK and CDR2 SYGVNS. The CDR3 length is 15 residues. CDR3 sequence: CASSARTAMNTEAFF. The DNA of the CDR3 is TGTGCCAGCAGTGCCCGGACAGCCATGAACACTGAAGCTTTCTTT.

Regarding this clonotype: This could be a read error, since a much larger clone is one nucleotide away. V and J are TRBV12-3 or TRBV12-4 and TRBJ2-7, with 11 bases fitting TRBD2. V shed 6 bases and J 3 bases; nucleotides not matched to a gene: 4. The CDR3 length is 14 residues. CDR3 DNA: TGTGCCAGCAGCCAGACTAGCGGGATCTACGAGCAGTACTTC. Translating it yields CASSQTSGIYEQYF.

The CDR3 nucleotides are TGTGCCAGCAGTGCCTCGGGACAACCAGGGCATGAGCAGTTCTTC. Amino acids: CASSASGQPGHEQFF. The chain links TRBV6-1 to TRBJ2-1; possible D gene TRBD1, 6 bases. Germline V CDR1 and CDR2: MNHNS, SASEGT. CDR3 length: 15 residues. Trimming removed 4 bases at V and 8 bases at J, with 18 bases between.

V is TRBV5-1 and J is TRBJ2-1; 13 bases are a match to TRBD2. CDR1 is SGHRS and CDR2 is YFSETQ in the germline V gene. The CDR3 contains 15 residues. The junction had 9 bases not matched to a gene; V was cut back by 7 bases and J by 8 bases. CDR3 protein: CASCREGLAGHEQFF. CDR3 DNA sequence: TGCGCCAGCTGCCGGGAGGGACTAGCGGGGCATGAGCAGTTCTTC. The full variable domain, its missing parts supplied by reference TRBV5-1 and TRBJ2-1, is KAGVTQTPRYLIKTRGQQVTLSCSPISGHRSVSWYQQTPGQGLQFLFEYFSETQRNKGNFPGRFSGRQFSNSRSEMNVSTLELGDSALYLCASCREGLAGHEQFFGPGTRLTVL.

V usage is TRBV27 and J usage is TRBJ1-5; no firm D call. The CDR3 contains 15 residues. V lost 4 bases to trimming and J lost 7 bases, with 17 bases between them. From germline, CDR1 is MNHEY and CDR2 SMNVEV (reference sequence). In nucleotides, the CDR3 is TGTGCCAGCAGTTCTCGGACCGGTAACGGACAGCCCCAGCATTTT. Translated: CASSSRTGNGQPQHF.

This clonotype was detected only a few times. V is TRBV15 and J is TRBJ1-5; possibly TRBD1 for D (5 bases). Trimming pared 0 bases from V and 5 bases from J, leaving 20 bases between. The CDR3 spans 18 residues. The germline gives CDR1 LNHNV, CDR2 YYDKDF (reference sequence). CDR3 region: CATSRDLVNTLGDQPQHF. The CDR3 DNA reads TGTGCCACCAGCAGAGATTTGGTTAATACCTTGGGGGATCAGCCCCAGCATTTT. The whole variable domain, remainder taken from reference TRBV15 and TRBJ1-5, is DAMVIQNPRYQVTQFGKPVTLSCSQTLNHNVMYWYQQKSSQAPKLLFHYYDKDFNNEADTPDNFQSRRPNTSFCFLDIRSPGLGDTAMYLCATSRDLVNTLGDQPQHFGDGTRLSIL.

The V call is TRBV2, the J call TRBJ2-7; 8 positions match TRBD1. The germline V gene has CDR1 SNHLY and CDR2 FYNNEI. CDR3 size: 12 residues. Losses at the gene ends were 10 bases for V and 11 bases for J; bases not matched to a gene: 13. The CDR3 DNA sequence: TGTGCCACCGGACAGGGACCGGCCGGGAAGTACTTC. Amino acids: CATGQGPAGKYF. Complete variable domain (other parts from reference TRBV2 and TRBJ2-7): EPEVTQTPSHQVTQMGQEVILRCVPISNHLYFYWYRQILGQKVEFLVSFYNNEISEKSEIFDDQFSVERPDGSNFTLKIRSTKLEDSAMYFCATGQGPAGKYFGPGTRLTVT.

This clonotype has just a few counts. The chain joins TRBV13 to TRBJ2-5, with D tentatively TRBD1 (5 bases). Trimming stripped 2 bases from V and 5 bases from J, with 12 bases between. This CDR3 has 14 residues. Germline loops: CDR1 PRHDT, CDR2 FYEKMQ (reference sequence). The CDR3 DNA is TGTGCCAGCAGCTTAACAGGCATAAAGGAGACCCAGTACTTC. It yields the protein CASSLTGIKETQYF.

This clonotype came up many times. The J gene is TRBJ1-1, the V gene TRBV7-2, with a possible D match to TRBD1 (5 bases). Trimming cost V 5 bases and J 4 bases, with 14 bases left between them. Looked up from germline, CDR1 is SGHTA and CDR2 is FQGNSA. This CDR3 spans 14 amino acids. CDR3 bases: TGTGCCAGCAGCCTGGATGCCGGGACCACTGAAGCTTTCTTT. Amino acid sequence: CASSLDAGTTEAFF.

V is TRBV29-1 and J is TRBJ1-1; TRBD1 aligns across 8 bases. CDR3 length equals 13 residues. V lost 6 bases, J lost 1 base, and 4 bases stayed unmatched. CDR1 and CDR2 from the germline V gene are SQVTM and ANQGSEA. CDR3 protein: CSVGDRWNTEAFF. The CDR3 DNA is TGCAGCGTCGGGGACAGGTGGAACACTGAAGCTTTCTTT.

This rearrangement joins TRBV30 to TRBJ1-1; perhaps TRBD1 as D (5 bases). The CDR3 is made up of 16 amino acids. Germline V gene sequence: CDR1 GTSNPN, CDR2 SVGIG (reference sequence). Trimming took off 1 base at V and 0 bases at J, with 15 bases between the two ends. The CDR3 region is CAWSEGDREMNTEAFF. DNA for the CDR3: TGTGCCTGGAGTGAAGGGGACCGGGAGATGAACACTGAAGCTTTCTTT.

This chain connects TRBV7-9 to TRBJ2-5; 7 nucleotides agree with TRBD2. Per the germline V gene, CDR1 is SEHNR and CDR2 is FQNEAQ (reference sequence). V shed 11 bases and J 2 bases; nucleotides not matched to a gene: 11. This CDR3 region has 14 residues. CDR3 protein: CAGSGGRGQETQYF. CDR3 DNA sequence: TGTGCCGGCTCTGGGGGGAGGGGTCAAGAGACCCAGTACTTC.

The chain uses TRBV11-2 and TRBJ2-7; 13 nucleotides match TRBD2. Germline loops: CDR1 SGHAT, CDR2 FQNNGV. After removal of 3 bases from V and 2 bases from J, the junction contained 7 bases not matched to a gene. CDR3 length: 17 amino acids. The CDR3 region has the DNA TGTGCCAGCAGCTTTCTAGGGACTAGCGGGATGGCCTACGAGCAGTACTTC. Translation gives CASSFLGTSGMAYEQYF.

This clonotype has a handful of counts. The chain is built from TRBV10-3 and TRBJ1-1, with TRBD1 matching over 9 bases. CDR1 and CDR2 from the germline V gene are ENHRY and SYGVKD. The CDR3 runs to 14 residues. The V gene end was trimmed by 3 bases and the J gene end by 6 bases; junction bases not matched to a gene: 5. In DNA form, the CDR3 reads TGTGCCATCAGTGAAGGACAGGGGATATCTGAAGCTTTCTTT. The encoded protein is CAISEGQGISEAFF.

The chain is built from TRBV2 and TRBJ2-5; TRBD2 agrees at 11 bases. From germline, CDR1 is SNHLY and CDR2 FYNNEI. The J segment lost 6 bases and the V segment lost 4 bases, leaving 7 bases of the junction unmatched. The CDR3 loop spans 15 amino acids. CDR3 region: CASSGIAGGGQTQYF. The CDR3 DNA reads as TGTGCCAGCAGTGGAATAGCGGGAGGGGGGCAGACCCAGTACTTC.

At least ten counts were recorded for this clonotype. The rearrangement uses TRBV12-3 or TRBV12-4 and TRBJ1-1, with a tentative D call TRBD1 (6 bases). The V gene lost 6 bases and the J gene lost 4 bases, with 18 bases spanning the gap. There are 15 residues in the CDR3. CDR3 DNA: TGTGCCAGCAGACCTTCGGGGGGGCTGGGCACTGAAGCTTTCTTT. Its translation is CASRPSGGLGTEAFF.

V and J are TRBV7-2 and TRBJ2-7; 7 nucleotides agree with TRBD2. The germline V gene has CDR1 SGHTA and CDR2 FQGNSA. The V and J ends lost 5 bases and 0 bases, in that order; junction bases with no gene match: 7. The CDR3 spans 15 residues. Here the CDR3 reads CASSLSGTNSYEQYF. The CDR3 coding sequence is TGTGCCAGCAGCCTCAGCGGGACCAACTCCTACGAGCAGTACTTC. Filled out from reference TRBV7-2 and TRBJ2-7, the complete variable domain reads GAGVSQSPSNKVTEKGKDVELRCDPISGHTALYWYRQSLGQGLEFLIYFQGNSAPDKSGLPSDRFSAERTGGSVSTLTIQRTQQEDSAVYLCASSLSGTNSYEQYFGPGTRLTVT.